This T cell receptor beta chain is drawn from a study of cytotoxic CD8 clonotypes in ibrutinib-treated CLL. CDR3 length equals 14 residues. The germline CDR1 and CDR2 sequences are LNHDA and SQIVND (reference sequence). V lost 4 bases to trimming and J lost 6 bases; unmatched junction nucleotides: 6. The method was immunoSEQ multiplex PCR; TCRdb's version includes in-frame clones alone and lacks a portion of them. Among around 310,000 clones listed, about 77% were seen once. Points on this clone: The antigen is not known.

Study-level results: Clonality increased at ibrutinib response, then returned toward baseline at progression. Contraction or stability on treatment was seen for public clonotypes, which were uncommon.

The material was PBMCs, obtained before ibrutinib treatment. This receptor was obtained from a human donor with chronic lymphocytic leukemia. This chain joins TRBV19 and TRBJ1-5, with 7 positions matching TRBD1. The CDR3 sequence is CASSTTGRSQPQHF. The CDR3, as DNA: TGTGCCAGTAGTACGACAGGGCGAAGTCAGCCCCAGCATTTT.